This TCR beta chain came from a study of blood T cell repertoires in COVID-19. Libraries were prepared by immunoSEQ multiplex PCR; TCRdb keeps only in-frame clonotypes and omits some of them. Among 150,000 or so clones listed, 76% were seen once. The junction had 4 bases not matched to a gene; V was cut back by 5 bases and J by 4 bases. The CDR3 runs 16 residues. CDR1 and CDR2 (germline): MDHEN, SYDVKM. V gene TRBV28 combines with J gene TRBJ2-1; 14 bases match TRBD2. Sample: peripheral blood. This receptor was taken from a woman older than 75 with active or convalescent COVID-19. The CDR3 DNA follows: TGTGCCAGCAGTATAAGGACTAGCGGGGGGTACAATGAGCAGTTCTTC. Protein: CASSIRTSGGYNEQFF.